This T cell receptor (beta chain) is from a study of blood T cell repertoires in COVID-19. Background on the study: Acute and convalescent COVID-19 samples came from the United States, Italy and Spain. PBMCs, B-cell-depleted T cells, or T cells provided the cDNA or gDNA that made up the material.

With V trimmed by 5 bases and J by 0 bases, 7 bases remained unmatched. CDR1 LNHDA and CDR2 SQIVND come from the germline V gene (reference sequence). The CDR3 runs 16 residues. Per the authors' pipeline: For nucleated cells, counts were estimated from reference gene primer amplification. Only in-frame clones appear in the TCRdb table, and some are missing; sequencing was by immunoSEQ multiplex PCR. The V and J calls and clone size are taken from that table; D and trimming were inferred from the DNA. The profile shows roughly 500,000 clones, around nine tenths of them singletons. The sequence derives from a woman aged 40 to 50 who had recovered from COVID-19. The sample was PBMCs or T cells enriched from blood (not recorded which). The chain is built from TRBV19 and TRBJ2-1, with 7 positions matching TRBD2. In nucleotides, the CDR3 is TGTGCCAGTAGTCTGACGCGGGGGAGCTCCTACAATGAGCAGTTCTTC. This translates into CASSLTRGSSYNEQFF.